These 8 T cell receptor beta chains were sequenced from one sample in a study of post-analysis software for immune sequencing data. Study-wide points: When patients were compared with controls, a handful of TRBV segments were more frequent, TRBV5-6, TRBV5-1 and TRBV20-1 among them.

These receptors lack a known antigen. Unique molecular identifiers were present in the TCR beta cDNA libraries. TCRdb re-called the PCR reads through MiXCR, storing one row per CDR3 protein. The sample includes some 450,000 distinct CDR3 sequences, roughly 46% of them seen just once. Sequencing was performed on blood. The receptor set was obtained from a girl aged 10 to 17 with multiple sclerosis.

The J gene is TRBJ2-5, the V gene TRBV29-1; 12 nucleotides agree with TRBD2. The germline V gene has CDR1 SQVTM and CDR2 ANQGSEA. V was pared by 7 bases and J by 3 bases, with 3 bases of the junction left unmatched. There are 13 residues in the CDR3. The CDR3 region has the DNA TGCAGCGCCAGACTAGCGGGAGAAGAGACCCAGTACTTC. Residues: CSARLAGEETQYF.

CDR3 residues: CASSFRGGSEQYF. The DNA of the CDR3 is TGTGCCAGCAGTTTTAGGGGAGGAAGCGAGCAGTACTTC. This chain joins TRBV12-3 or TRBV12-4 and TRBJ2-5; the D gene is possibly TRBD2 (6 bases). The tail of the sequence fits TRBJ2-7 better, so the J call may be wrong. The CDR3 is 13 amino acids.

This chain links TRBV6-6 with TRBJ2-2, with 9 bases matching TRBD1. The CDR3 is made up of 13 amino acids. V shed 11 bases and J 5 bases; nucleotides not matched to a gene: 6. Germline CDR1 MNHNY, CDR2 SVGAGI (reference sequence). CDR3 residues: CAGDRAGTGELFF. CDR3 DNA: TGTGCCGGGGACAGGGCGGGGACCGGGGAGCTGTTTTTT.

The V gene is TRBV21-1, the J gene TRBJ2-3; the D segment call TRBD1 is taken from the table without a DNA check. TRBV21-1 corresponds to a pseudogene. The CDR3 extends over 18 amino acids. The CDR3 DNA reads as TGTGCCAGCAGCAAAGCTAAATCCCGGGACAGGCCGACAGATACGCAGTATTTT. As protein: CASSKAKSRDRPTDTQYF.

This clonotype was counted between two and nine times. V gene TRBV28 combines with J gene TRBJ2-7; D possibly matches TRBD1 or TRBD2 (5 bases each). Trimming removed 9 bases at V and 6 bases at J, with 18 bases between. Germline V gives CDR1 MDHEN, CDR2 SYDVKM. The CDR3 extends over 13 amino acids. The CDR3 coding sequence is TGTGCCAGTCCGGGACCAGTTGGTGGCGAGCAGTACTTC. This gives the protein CASPGPVGGEQYF.

The J gene is TRBJ2-1, the V gene TRBV20-1, with 10 bases fitting TRBD2. The junction had 9 bases not matched to a gene; V was cut back by 5 bases and J by 5 bases. Germline V gene sequence: CDR1 DFQATT, CDR2 SNEGSKA (reference sequence). The CDR3 covers 15 residues. The CDR3 reads CSAGSTSGDHNEQFF. DNA of the CDR3: TGCAGTGCTGGGTCCACTAGCGGGGACCACAATGAGCAGTTCTTC.

This clonotype was detected only a few times. This rearrangement joins TRBV20-1 to TRBJ2-7; D is perhaps TRBD2 (5 bases). CDR3 size: 14 residues. The V and J ends lost 6 bases and 4 bases respectively, with 19 bases between them. Per the germline V gene, CDR1 is DFQATT and CDR2 is SNEGSKA (reference sequence). CDR3 nucleotide sequence: TGCAGTGCGGCTAGCCCTCAAAACCTTTACGAGCAGTACTTC. Residues: CSAASPQNLYEQYF.

This clonotype was counted between two and nine times. This chain joins TRBV20-1 and TRBJ1-5, with 7 nucleotides matching TRBD1. Germline loops: CDR1 DFQATT, CDR2 SNEGSKA (reference sequence). The CDR3 runs 15 residues. Trimming removed 0 bases from V and 11 bases from J; junction bases left unmatched: 13. The CDR3 DNA follows: TGCAGTGCTAGAGATGGAAGGGCAGGGGGTCGGGCCCAGCATTTT. This encodes CSARDGRAGGRAQHF.